These T cell receptor beta chains were read from a single sample in a study of identifying expanded T cells in peripheral blood. Only in-frame clones appear in the TCRdb table, and some are missing; sequencing was by immunoSEQ multiplex PCR. The sample includes about 98,000 clones, around 88% of them seen just once. Sequencing used blood. These receptors were collected from a person aged 18 to 75 in good health. CDR3s include the opening cysteine and the closing phenylalanine or tryptophan. A D gene is named only where the DNA matches it firmly. Clone size is shown for a subset of rows, as once, few, many or a class of expanded clone.

DNA: TGCGCCAGCAGCGATGGGACAGGGTCTTCTGGGGCCAACGTCCTGACTTTC; CDR3: CASSDGTGSSGANVLTF; D: TRBD1; V: TRBV5-1; length: 17; size: .; J: TRBJ2-6
DNA: TGCGCCAGCAGCCAGGGACAGAACACAGATACGCAGTATTTT; CDR3: CASSQGQNTDTQYF; D: TRBD1; V: TRBV5-1; length: 14; size: .; J: TRBJ2-3
DNA: TGCGCCAGCAGCTTGGATCTTCGGGGATCGGGGGAAGCTTTCTTT; CDR3: CASSLDLRGSGEAFF; D: .; V: TRBV5-1; length: 15; size: once; J: TRBJ1-1
DNA: TGTGCCAGCAGTTCTAGTTTCGACACCATATATTTT; CDR3: CASSSSFDTIYF; D: .; V: TRBV6-6; length: 12; size: .; J: TRBJ1-3
DNA: TGTGCCAGCAGCTTGGCGACAGGCCCGAGGGTGTATTTT; CDR3: CASSLATGPRVYF; D: .; V: TRBV5-5; length: 13; size: .; J: TRBJ2-3
DNA: TGTGCCAGCAGTTACGACTTCAGGGAAACTAACTATGGCTACACCTTC; CDR3: CASSYDFRETNYGYTF; D: .; V: TRBV6-6; length: 16; size: .; J: TRBJ1-2
DNA: TGTGCCACCCCAGCGGGACCGATCTCTGGGGCCAACGTCCTGACTTTC; CDR3: CATPAGPISGANVLTF; D: TRBD2; V: TRBV10-3; length: 16; size: .; J: TRBJ2-6
DNA: TGTGCCCAGCAGACAGGGGTAGACCAGCCCCAGCATTTT; CDR3: CAQQTGVDQPQHF; D: TRBD1; V: TRBV2; length: 13; size: medium-sized; J: TRBJ1-5
DNA: TGTGCCATCAGTCATGATATGGAGGATCCCGAGCAGTACTTC; CDR3: CAISHDMEDPEQYF; D: .; V: TRBV10-3; length: 14; size: .; J: TRBJ2-7
DNA: TGTGCCAGCAGACAGGGCTCTGGAAACACCATATATTTT; CDR3: CASRQGSGNTIYF; D: .; V: TRBV6-5; length: 13; size: .; J: TRBJ1-3
DNA: TGTGCCAGCAGCTTTGGCCTAGCGGGAGGCACCGGGGAGCTGTTTTTT; CDR3: CASSFGLAGGTGELFF; D: TRBD2; V: TRBV5-4; length: 16; size: .; J: TRBJ2-2
DNA: TGCGCCAGCAGCCAAGTAGGGGGGGCAGAGGATGGCTACACCTTC; CDR3: CASSQVGGAEDGYTF; D: .; V: TRBV4-3; length: 15; size: .; J: TRBJ1-2
DNA: TGCGCCAGCAGCAAAGGGACAGGAGCTGACACGGAGACCCAGTACTTC; CDR3: CASSKGTGADTETQYF; D: TRBD1; V: TRBV5-1; length: 16; size: .; J: TRBJ2-5
DNA: TGTGCCAGCAGCATCGGGACAGGCAGTAATCAGCCCCAGCATTTT; CDR3: CASSIGTGSNQPQHF; D: TRBD1; V: TRBV7-8; length: 15; size: once; J: TRBJ1-5
DNA: TGCGCCAGCAGCCAAGTCCCAGGACAAGAGACCCAGTACTTC; CDR3: CASSQVPGQETQYF; D: .; V: TRBV4-1; length: 14; size: .; J: TRBJ2-5
DNA: TGCGCCAGCAGCTTGGCGGGAGGAGAAAACACCATATATTTT; CDR3: CASSLAGGENTIYF; D: .; V: TRBV5-1; length: 14; size: .; J: TRBJ1-3
DNA: TGTGCCAGCAGTCGGGGACATGAGCAGTTCTTC; CDR3: CASSRGHEQFF; D: .; V: TRBV6-5; length: 11; size: .; J: TRBJ2-1
DNA: TGTGCCAGTACCCTCCTTAGGGGGGGCGTCTATGGCTACACCTTC; CDR3: CASTLLRGGVYGYTF; D: .; V: TRBV19; length: 15; size: .; J: TRBJ1-2
DNA: TGTGCCAGCAGTTACTCGAGGACCGGGGAGCTGTTTTTT; CDR3: CASSYSRTGELFF; D: .; V: TRBV6-5; length: 13; size: .; J: TRBJ2-2
DNA: TGTGCCAGCAGTGAAGCGGCAGGGGCTCGAGCTTTCTTT; CDR3: CASSEAAGARAFF; D: .; V: TRBV2; length: 13; size: .; J: TRBJ1-1
DNA: TGTGCCAGCCAAGCTTCCCCGAGCACAGATACGCAGTATTTT; CDR3: CASQASPSTDTQYF; D: .; V: TRBV7-2; length: 14; size: .; J: TRBJ2-3
DNA: TGCGCCAGCAGTCACCGGGACAGCTACTACGAGCAGTACTTC; CDR3: CASSHRDSYYEQYF; D: TRBD1; V: TRBV23-1; length: 14; size: .; J: TRBJ2-7
DNA: TGTGCCAGCAGACCACACAGGGGAAATCAGCCCCAGCATTTT; CDR3: CASRPHRGNQPQHF; D: TRBD1; V: TRBV6-5; length: 14; size: .; J: TRBJ1-5